One T cell receptor beta chain is described in this entry. These data are taken from a study of blood T cell repertoires in COVID-19. Looking at the study overall: Samples representing acute and convalescent COVID-19 were sourced from the United States, Italy and Spain. From T cells, B-cell-depleted T cells, or PBMCs came the material, which was cDNA or gDNA.

Original processing notes: Scientists estimated how many nucleated cells there were by amplifying reference gene primers. Only in-frame clones appear in the TCRdb table, and some are missing; sequencing was by immunoSEQ multiplex PCR. For V, J and clone size, that table is used; D and trimming come from the DNA. The table has 15,000 or so clones, 75% seen once. The CDR3 extends over 16 amino acids. J lost 7 bases, V lost 3 bases, and 12 bases had no gene match. CDR1 and CDR2 from the germline V gene are SGDLS and YYNGEE. The rearrangement links TRBV9 to TRBJ1-5, with 8 nucleotides matching TRBD1. The sequence came from a man aged 55 to 70 with acute or convalescent COVID-19. Sequenced input: peripheral blood. CDR3 DNA: TGTGCCAGCAGCGGGGACTTCGACAGGGGACGACAGCCCCAGCATTTT. This gives the protein CASSGDFDRGRQPQHF.